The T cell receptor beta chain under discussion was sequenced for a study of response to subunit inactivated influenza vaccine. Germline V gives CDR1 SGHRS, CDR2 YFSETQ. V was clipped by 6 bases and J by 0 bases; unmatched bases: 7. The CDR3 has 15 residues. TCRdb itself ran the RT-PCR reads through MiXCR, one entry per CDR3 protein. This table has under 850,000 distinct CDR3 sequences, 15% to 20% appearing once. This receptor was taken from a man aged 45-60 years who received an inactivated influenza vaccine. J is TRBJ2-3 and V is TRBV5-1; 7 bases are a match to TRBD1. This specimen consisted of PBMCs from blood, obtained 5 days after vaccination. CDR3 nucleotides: TGCGCCAGCAAAACACCGGGACAGAGCACAGATACGCAGTATTTT. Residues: CASKTPGQSTDTQYF.